This TCR beta chain was found in a study of T cells in Graves' hyperthyroidism and ophthalmopathy. Study in general: Specimen type is peripheral blood, collected at initial diagnosis prior to any treatment.

The CDR3 has 15 amino acids. Germline V gene lookup returns CDR1 SGHTA and CDR2 FQGNSA. With 0 bases removed from V and 3 bases from J, the gap between germline ends came to 12 bases. Patients aged 18 to 65 had newly diagnosed hyperthyroidism that had lasted under 2 months. Diagnostic decisions used clinical symptoms, serum thyroxine and TRAb, thyroid ultrasound and orbital computed tomography. A sample of blood taken at first hyperthyroidism diagnosis preceded any ophthalmopathy symptoms. This clonotype was detected ten times or more. RNA transcripts gave rise to amplified TCR beta CDR3 regions. HTBI primers were employed in a first-round RT-PCR of the TCR CDR3. TCRdb re-derived calls from the multiplex PCR reads in MiXCR, one entry per CDR3 protein. This sample has fewer than 300,000 distinct CDR3 sequences, with 25% to 30% found just once.

V is TRBV7-2 and J is TRBJ2-7, with a possible D match to TRBD1 (5 bases). The source is a man in his forties or fifties with Graves' hyperthyroidism that later progressed to Graves' ophthalmopathy. Specimen: blood. CDR3 coding DNA: TGTGCCAGCAGCTTAGCCCAGGGTGAGTTCTACGAGCAGTACTTC. Amino acids: CASSLAQGEFYEQYF.